This entry describes one T cell receptor beta chain. Germline V gene data show CDR1 as SQVTM and CDR2 as ANQGSEA. V lost 3 bases, J lost 4 bases, and 2 bases stayed unmatched. The CDR3 is 14 amino acids. This table comes from immunoSEQ multiplex PCR, and its TCRdb copy is limited to in-frame clones, with some not included. The data contain 2 million to 2.5 million clones, about 92% of them seen just once; the ten biggest clones take up 0.39%. The data derive from a study of shared clonotypes between healthy human individuals. The specimen sequenced was naive CD4+ T cells from PBMCs. Specified subset: CD45RA+ positively selected. The chain is built from TRBV29-1 and TRBJ2-1; TRBD2 matches at 11 bases. The sequence was collected from a man between 18 and 29 years old in good health. Some clones in this sample may be carry-over from other donors' samples. In DNA form, the CDR3 reads TGCAGCGTTGAGGGACTAGCGGAGTACAATGAGCAGTTCTTC. It encodes CSVEGLAEYNEQFF.